The rows below give T cell receptor beta chains drawn from one sample of a study of technical replicates of blood from a handful of donors. Clones were sequenced by immunoSEQ multiplex PCR, and TCRdb holds only the in-frame ones, with some missing. The sample has 55,000 to 85,000 clones, under 98% seen once; the top ten hold under 0.3%. The sample comprised T cells isolated from PBMCs. The source of these receptors is a human donor in good health. Each CDR3 is given with its conserved first and last residue. Fields, in order: V gene, J gene, D gene, clone size, CDR3 protein, CDR3 DNA. D genes are given only for firm matches. The size field is filled for only some rows; it gives once, few, many or a size class.

>TRBV5-4|TRBJ1-1|NA|NA
CASSLETGNTEAFF
TGTGCCAGCAGCCTGGAGACAGGGAACACTGAAGCTTTCTTT
>TRBV29-1|TRBJ1-2|NA|NA
CSVEVGAQGYTF
TGCAGCGTTGAAGTGGGGGCGCAAGGCTACACCTTC
>TRBV7-3|TRBJ2-7|TRBD1|NA
CASSVGTDYEQYF
TGTGCCAGCAGCGTCGGGACAGACTACGAGCAGTACTTC
>TRBV29-1|TRBJ1-3|NA|once
CSVGRGSGNTIYF
TGCAGCGTTGGAAGGGGATCCGGAAACACCATATATTTT
>TRBV4-3|TRBJ2-3|NA|NA
CASSQDPQRFTDTQYF
TGCGCCAGCAGCCAAGATCCCCAGCGGTTCACAGATACGCAGTATTTT
>TRBV5-6|TRBJ1-5|NA|NA
CASSSWTDYSNQPQHF
TGTGCCAGCAGCTCTTGGACTGATTATAGCAATCAGCCCCAGCATTTT
>TRBV5-1|TRBJ2-2|TRBD2|NA
CASSPTLAGVRSGELFF
TGCGCCAGCAGCCCCACCCTAGCGGGAGTCCGATCCGGGGAGCTGTTTTTT
>TRBV27|TRBJ2-7|NA|once
CASGSGSYEQYF
TGTGCCAGCGGGAGCGGATCCTACGAGCAGTACTTC
>TRBV27|TRBJ2-1|TRBD2|NA
CASSLLRELDNEQFF
TGTGCCAGCAGTTTACTGCGGGAGTTGGACAATGAGCAGTTCTTC
>TRBV5-4|TRBJ2-2|TRBD2|NA
CASSSASGANTGELFF
TGTGCCAGCAGCTCGGCTAGCGGAGCGAACACCGGGGAGCTGTTTTTT
>TRBV18|TRBJ1-3|NA|NA
CASSPDTGRNTIYF
TGTGCCAGCTCACCCGATACAGGCAGAAACACCATATATTTT
>TRBV30|TRBJ2-3|NA|NA
CAWSVSPSVPDTQYF
TGTGCCTGGAGTGTTAGCCCGTCGGTCCCAGATACGCAGTATTTT
>TRBV11-2|TRBJ2-1|NA|NA
CASSMDTYNEQFF
TGTGCCAGCAGCATGGACACTTACAATGAGCAGTTCTTC
>TRBV29-1|TRBJ2-5|NA|NA
CSVGQGTGETQYF
TGCAGCGTTGGGCAGGGGACGGGAGAGACCCAGTACTTC
>TRBV5-4|TRBJ1-2|NA|once
CASSWPGSINYGYTF
TGTGCCAGCAGCTGGCCGGGTAGCATTAACTATGGCTACACCTTC
>TRBV11-3|TRBJ1-5|NA|NA
CASSFMEGPQHF
TGTGCCAGCAGCTTCATGGAGGGTCCTCAGCATTTT
>TRBV19|TRBJ2-1|TRBD2|NA
CASSPRTSLEQFF
TGTGCCAGTAGTCCAAGGACTAGCCTTGAGCAGTTCTTC
>TRBV7-8|TRBJ2-7|NA|NA
CASSLPGLSAYEQYF
TGTGCCAGCAGCTTACCGGGTCTAAGCGCCTACGAGCAGTACTTC
>TRBV13|TRBJ1-1|NA|NA
CASSLATDEAFF
TGTGCCAGCAGCTTAGCAACTGATGAAGCTTTCTTT
>TRBV11-3|TRBJ1-1|NA|NA
CASSLANTEAFF
TGTGCCAGCAGCTTGGCCAACACTGAAGCTTTCTTT
>TRBV5-1|TRBJ2-2|TRBD2|NA
CASSPTGLAGAGIGELFF
TGCGCCAGCAGCCCCACGGGACTAGCGGGAGCTGGGATCGGGGAGCTGTTTTTT
>TRBV12-2|TRBJ1-5|NA|NA
CASRLATGVPVNQPQHF
TGTGCAAGTCGCTTAGCGACAGGGGTCCCCGTCAATCAGCCCCAGCATTTT
>TRBV6-1|TRBJ1-2|NA|NA
CASSWANGYTF
TGTGCCAGCAGTTGGGCGAATGGCTACACCTTC
>TRBV19|TRBJ2-3|TRBD2|NA
CASSPPHLAGGLDTQYF
TGTGCCAGTAGTCCCCCCCACCTAGCGGGAGGATTGGATACGCAGTATTTT
>TRBV6-5|TRBJ2-7|NA|NA
CASSLTGVYEQYF
TGTGCCAGCAGCCTGACAGGAGTCTACGAGCAGTACTTC
>TRBV6-5|TRBJ1-2|NA|NA
CASSLQGYGYTF
TGTGCCAGCAGTTTACAGGGCTATGGCTACACCTTC
>TRBV6-1|TRBJ2-5|TRBD2|NA
CASGTSGRVETQYF
TGTGCCAGCGGGACTAGCGGGAGGGTGGAGACCCAGTACTTC
>TRBV14|TRBJ1-1|TRBD1|NA
CASGTGAEAFF
TGTGCCAGCGGGACAGGGGCTGAAGCTTTCTTT
>TRBV6-1|TRBJ2-1|TRBD1|NA
CASFGTGLNEQFF
TGTGCCAGCTTCGGGACAGGTCTGAATGAGCAGTTCTTC
>TRBV7-7|TRBJ1-1|TRBD1|NA
CASSPGQGARAFF
TGTGCCAGCAGCCCAGGACAGGGGGCGCGGGCTTTCTTT
>TRBV11-3|TRBJ2-3|NA|NA
CASSLYSTSTDTQYF
TGTGCCAGCAGCTTATATTCGACAAGCACAGATACGCAGTATTTT
>TRBV4-2|TRBJ1-2|NA|once
CASSQGLSYGYTF
TGTGCCAGCAGCCAAGGACTGTCGTATGGCTACACCTTC
>TRBV5-6|TRBJ1-4|NA|once
CASSLRSPGEKLFF
TGTGCCAGCAGCTTGCGCTCCCCGGGGGAAAAACTGTTTTTT
>TRBV25-1|TRBJ1-2|NA|once
CASSEPPGDGYTF
TGTGCCAGCAGTGAACCGCCCGGGGATGGCTACACCTTC
>TRBV19|TRBJ2-7|NA|NA
CASSPYRESYEQYF
TGTGCCAGTAGTCCTTACAGGGAATCCTACGAGCAGTACTTC
>TRBV5-4|TRBJ2-5|NA|NA
CASSAGQHQETQYF
TGTGCCAGCAGCGCGGGACAGCACCAAGAGACCCAGTACTTC
>TRBV28|TRBJ2-1|TRBD2|NA
CASSYRTSGLRGDEQFF
TGTGCCAGCAGTTACCGGACTAGCGGATTAAGGGGGGATGAGCAGTTCTTC
>TRBV25-1|TRBJ2-5|NA|NA
CASSQFETQYF
TGTGCCAGCAGTCAGTTCGAGACCCAGTACTTC
>TRBV25-1|TRBJ2-3|TRBD1|NA
CASNDRGRTQYF
TGTGCCAGCAATGACAGGGGGCGGACGCAGTATTTT
>TRBV9|TRBJ2-1|NA|NA
CASSVAGGGYNEQFF
TGTGCCAGCAGTGTAGCAGGGGGAGGCTACAATGAGCAGTTCTTC
>TRBV15|TRBJ1-5|NA|NA
CATSRGTATNQPQHF
TGTGCCACCAGCAGAGGGACAGCTACTAATCAGCCCCAGCATTTT
>TRBV7-9|TRBJ1-1|TRBD1|NA
CASSLQGAFEAFF
TGTGCCAGCAGCCTCCAGGGGGCCTTTGAAGCTTTCTTT
>TRBV29-1|TRBJ2-7|NA|NA
CSVEVGVGQYF
TGCAGCGTTGAAGTGGGAGTTGGGCAGTACTTC
>TRBV7-3|TRBJ2-1|TRBD2|NA
CASRLTAGTSGSNEQFF
TGTGCCAGCAGACTTACAGCCGGGACTAGCGGGAGTAATGAGCAGTTCTTC
>TRBV7-9|TRBJ2-5|TRBD2|NA
CASSWTSGRKETQYF
TGTGCCAGCAGTTGGACTAGCGGGAGGAAGGAGACCCAGTACTTC
>TRBV5-6|TRBJ2-7|TRBD2|once
CASSFPGLAGDEQYF
TGTGCCAGCAGTTTCCCGGGACTAGCGGGAGACGAGCAGTACTTC
>TRBV28|TRBJ2-7|TRBD1|NA
CASSIRDRGRYEQYF
TGTGCCAGCAGCATCAGGGACAGGGGGAGGTACGAGCAGTACTTC
>TRBV27|TRBJ2-7|NA|NA
CASSLRDSYEQYF
TGTGCCAGCAGTTTACGGGACTCCTACGAGCAGTACTTC
>TRBV11-2|TRBJ1-2|NA|NA
CASSLEAGYTF
TGTGCCAGCAGCTTAGAGGCAGGCTACACCTTC
>TRBV9|TRBJ2-1|TRBD2|NA
CASSGFGLAYEQFF
TGTGCCAGCAGCGGATTCGGACTAGCCTATGAGCAGTTCTTC